These 31 T cell receptor beta chains share one sample of origin, sequenced in a study of T-cell reconstitution after alpha-beta-depleted transplantation in children. For TCRbeta, the library was prepared with unique molecular identifiers. Using its own MiXCR run on the PCR reads, TCRdb lists one record per CDR3 protein. The data contain about 130,000 distinct CDR3 sequences, roughly 10% of them seen just once; the ten biggest clones take up about 24%. The sequenced sample was PBMCs, mostly from graft donor cells, obtained 180 days after TCRalphabeta/CD19-depleted stem cell transplant. These receptors originate from a girl under three years old who had a stem cell transplant for combined immunodeficiency, so the T cells may come from the graft donor.

This clonotype was detected ten times or more. The chain has TRBV20-1 and TRBJ1-4, with a possible D match to TRBD1 (5 bases). V dropped 3 bases and J dropped 3 bases, with 14 bases sitting between them. Germline assignment: CDR1 DFQATT and CDR2 SNEGSKA (reference sequence). The CDR3 totals 15 residues. The CDR3 loop is CSASNPRGSNEKLFF. The CDR3 nucleotides are TGCAGTGCTAGCAATCCCCGGGGCTCTAATGAAAAACTGTTTTTT.

This chain uses TRBV5-6 with TRBJ2-1; D is unclear. V was clipped by 0 bases and J by 8 bases, with 9 bases between them. Germline loops: CDR1 SGHDT, CDR2 YYEEEE. The CDR3 contains 13 residues. CDR3 sequence: CASSLVARDEQFF. CDR3 bases: TGTGCCAGCAGCTTGGTTGCACGCGATGAGCAGTTCTTC.

The rearrangement joins TRBV5-1 to TRBJ2-1; tentative D call: TRBD1 (5 bases). CDR3 length: 14 residues. The germline V gene encodes CDR1 SGHRS and CDR2 YFSETQ. Trimming removed 6 bases from V and 6 bases from J, with 16 bases in between. CDR3 nucleotide sequence: TGCGCCAGCACGGGTAGGGGCCAAGGCAATGAGCAGTTCTTC. Encoded protein: CASTGRGQGNEQFF.

The CDR3 DNA reads TGTGCCAGCAGCTTTTTAGGGTCAGGACGAACCGGGGAGCTGTTTTTT. Its protein is CASSFLGSGRTGELFF. J is TRBJ2-2 and V is TRBV7-3; no firm D call. Germline lookup yields CDR1 SGHTA and CDR2 FQGTGA. Trimming removed 3 bases at V and 5 bases at J, with 16 bases between. The CDR3 has 16 residues.

This clonotype was recorded a few times. The gene calls are TRBV24-1 and TRBJ2-1, with 8 bases identical to TRBD2. CDR3 length: 13 amino acids. The germline V gene has CDR1 KGHDR and CDR2 SFDVKD. Trimming took 7 bases from V and 5 from J; bases not matched to a gene: 3. CDR3 residues: CATRGLGDNEQFF. The DNA for the CDR3 is TGTGCCACCAGGGGACTAGGCGACAATGAGCAGTTCTTC.

This clonotype was picked up a small number of times. One end of the junction varies from germline; a read error may be responsible. This chain uses TRBV29-1 with TRBJ2-1; 7 nucleotides align to TRBD1. The germline V gene encodes CDR1 SQVTM and CDR2 ANQGSEA. The CDR3 is 13 amino acids. CDR3 sequence reads: CTVVTGYYNEQFF. CDR3 in DNA: TGCACCGTTGTGACAGGGTACTACAATGAGCAGTTCTTC.

This clonotype turned up a few times. CDR3 sequence: CASSFRAETQYF. As DNA, the CDR3 is TGTGCCAGCAGTTTCAGAGCGGAGACCCAGTACTTC. This chain links TRBV12-3 or TRBV12-4 with TRBJ2-5; unclear D gene. V dropped 3 bases and J dropped 5 bases, with 7 bases sitting between them. The CDR3 sequence is 12 residues long.

This clonotype was detected many times. The genes are TRBV6-5 and TRBJ1-1; D unclear. Germline V gives CDR1 MNHEY, CDR2 SVGAGI. V lost 5 bases and J lost 0, with 7 bases in between. This CDR3 has 13 residues. The CDR3 nucleotides are TGTGCCAGCAGTCAGTATATGAACACTGAAGCTTTCTTT. Protein sequence: CASSQYMNTEAFF.

This chain links TRBV20-1 with TRBJ2-7; 9 bases match TRBD2. This CDR3 contains 15 residues. CDR1 and CDR2 (germline): DFQATT, SNEGSKA (reference sequence). The V segment lost 2 bases and the J segment 0 bases; nucleotides outside the gene matches: 5. CDR3 residues: CSARSLSGSSYEQYF. The CDR3 DNA follows: TGCAGTGCTAGATCCCTTAGCGGGAGCTCCTACGAGCAGTACTTC.

This clonotype has a handful of counts. This sequence joins TRBV27 and TRBJ2-7, with D hard to call. The ends were cut back, 3 bases at V and 2 bases at J, with 14 bases in the middle. Germline loops: CDR1 MNHEY, CDR2 SMNVEV (reference sequence). The CDR3 totals 15 residues. In nucleotides, the CDR3 is TGTGCCAGCAGTTTTTTGCAGGTCCATCCCTACGAGCAGTACTTC. This codes for CASSFLQVHPYEQYF.

This clonotype occurred a few times. The chain couples TRBV5-1 to TRBJ2-2, with 10 nucleotides matching TRBD1. Germline trimming cut 2 bases from V and 5 bases from J; bases unmatched to any gene: 3. The CDR3 extends over 15 amino acids. Looked up from germline, CDR1 is SGHRS and CDR2 is YFSETQ. The DNA of the CDR3 is TGCGCCAGCAGCTTAGGGACAGGGGATACCGGGGAGCTGTTTTTT. Translating gives CASSLGTGDTGELFF.

The rearrangement links TRBV10-2 to TRBJ2-3, with TRBD2 identical over 9 bases. The CDR3 is 13 amino acids. The J segment lost 7 bases and the V segment lost 8 bases, leaving 7 bases of the junction unmatched. CDR1 WSHSY and CDR2 SAAADI come from the germline V gene. In nucleotides, the CDR3 is TGCGCCAGCTTGACTAGCGGCGGAAATACGCAGTATTTT. It is translated as CASLTSGGNTQYF.

J is TRBJ2-5 and V is TRBV29-1, with D perhaps given as TRBD1 or TRBD2 (5 bases each). Germline CDR1 reads SQVTM; CDR2 reads ANQGSEA. CDR3 length: 13 amino acids. V was trimmed by 4 bases and J by 5 bases, leaving 14 bases between them. Written as DNA, the CDR3 is TGCAGCGTTGCCAGGGTCGGCGGGGAGACCCAGTACTTC. Protein: CSVARVGGETQYF.

This chain connects TRBV5-5 to TRBJ2-5; 9 bases are shared with TRBD1. V gave up 3 bases and J gave up 1 base; unmatched junction bases: 7. The CDR3 runs 16 residues. From germline, CDR1 is SGHKS and CDR2 YYEKEE (reference sequence). As DNA, the CDR3 is TGTGCCAGCAGCTGGGGGGACAGGGAAGTCCAAGAGACCCAGTACTTC. Amino acid sequence: CASSWGDREVQETQYF.

This clonotype was detected many times. The chain is built from TRBV5-1 and TRBJ2-3, with unresolved D. The V gene lost 0 bases and the J gene lost 2 bases, with 10 bases spanning the gap. The length of the CDR3 is 15 residues. In germline, CDR1 is SGHRS, CDR2 YFSETQ. The CDR3, as DNA: TGCGCCAGCAGCTTGGATTCCCCATCCACAGATACGCAGTATTTT. Encoded protein: CASSLDSPSTDTQYF.

This clonotype has a handful of counts. This sequence joins TRBV6-1 and TRBJ2-7, with D uncertain. The germline V and J ends were trimmed by 6 bases and 3 bases, with 9 bases remaining between them. Per germline, CDR1 MNHNS and CDR2 SASEGT. This CDR3 has 12 amino acids. CDR3 nucleotides: TGTGCCAGCAGCAACGTAGGCTACGAGCAGTACTTC. It translates to CASSNVGYEQYF.

The sample holds a few counts of this clonotype. The chain couples TRBV15 to TRBJ1-5; D unclear. The CDR3 is 13 residues long. Germline V gives CDR1 LNHNV, CDR2 YYDKDF (reference sequence). Trimming cost V 2 bases and J 7 bases, with 9 bases left between them. CDR3 residues: CATSRPVKQPQHF. DNA of the CDR3: TGTGCCACCAGCAGACCGGTCAAGCAGCCCCAGCATTTT.

The table lists this clonotype with a few counts. The chain couples TRBV18 to TRBJ1-4; TRBD1 might be the D (6 bases). Trimming shortened V by 5 bases and J by 2 bases, and 12 bases separated the two germline ends. The germline V gene has CDR1 KGHSH and CDR2 LQKENI. The CDR3 has 15 amino acids. CDR3 bases: TGTGCCAGCTCATACGGGACATATACTAATGAAAAACTGTTTTTT. Residues: CASSYGTYTNEKLFF.

This chain joins TRBV7-2 and TRBJ1-4, with 8 bases matching TRBD1. This CDR3 has 15 residues. From germline, CDR1 is SGHTA and CDR2 FQGNSA. Trimming at V came to 7 bases and at J to 8 bases, leaving 12 bases not matched to a gene. CDR3 amino acids: CASTQRTGGREKLFF. CDR3 nucleotide sequence: TGTGCCAGCACCCAGCGCACAGGGGGTCGGGAAAAACTGTTTTTT. The full variable domain, in which reference TRBV7-2 and TRBJ1-4 provide the parts outside the CDR3, is GAGVSQSPSNKVTEKGKDVELRCDPISGHTALYWYRQSLGQGLEFLIYFQGNSAPDKSGLPSDRFSAERTGGSVSTLTIQRTQQEDSAVYLCASTQRTGGREKLFFGSGTQLSVL.

This chain uses TRBV5-5 with TRBJ2-3, with D possibly being TRBD1 or TRBD2 (5 bases each). The CDR3 consists of 18 residues. Germline values: CDR1 SGHKS, CDR2 YYEKEE (reference sequence). Trimming left V 4 bases short and J 2 bases short, with 23 bases between. The CDR3: CASSLPTVLSGLTDTQYF. CDR3 nucleotide sequence: TGTGCCAGCAGCCTACCCACGGTCCTTTCGGGGCTCACAGATACGCAGTATTTT.

In this sample, this clonotype turned up a few times. The CDR3 bases are TGCAGCGTCGCTGTCGGAAGGAGCATGGAAGAGCAGTACTTC. Residues: CSVAVGRSMEEQYF. The chain employs TRBV29-1 and TRBJ2-7; D is unresolved. Trimming shortened V by 6 bases and J by 7 bases, and 22 bases separated the two germline ends. The CDR3 has 14 residues. CDR1 and CDR2 from the germline V gene are SQVTM and ANQGSEA.

This clonotype was found a few times. The chain combines TRBV7-2 with TRBJ2-7; tentatively, D is TRBD2 (6 bases). The V end was cut by 4 bases, the J end by 2 bases, with 15 bases between. CDR3 length equals 15 residues. Per germline, CDR1 SGHTA and CDR2 FQGNSA. CDR3 protein: CASSSTGLFPYEQYF. The CDR3 region has the DNA TGTGCCAGCAGCTCCACGGGACTTTTCCCCTACGAGCAGTACTTC.

V is TRBV20-1 and J is TRBJ2-1; tentative D call: TRBD2 (5 bases). Trimming shortened V by 3 bases and J by 7 bases, and 19 bases separated the two germline ends. Germline V gene data show CDR1 as DFQATT and CDR2 as SNEGSKA (reference sequence). The CDR3 is made up of 15 amino acids. CDR3 residues: CSARASRRTGNEQFF. The CDR3 DNA reads TGCAGTGCTAGGGCTAGCCGGAGGACTGGAAATGAGCAGTTCTTC.

The chain uses TRBV29-1 and TRBJ2-1; 9 positions match TRBD2. With 6 bases clipped from V and 6 bases from J, the junction kept 3 bases outside the gene matches. Germline V gene data show CDR1 as SQVTM and CDR2 as ANQGSEA. The CDR3 loop spans 12 amino acids. The CDR3 DNA sequence: TGCAGCGTCTGGACTAGCGCCAATGAGCAGTTCTTC. Protein sequence: CSVWTSANEQFF.

V is TRBV12-3 or TRBV12-4 and J is TRBJ2-7; 9 bases are shared with TRBD2. The CDR3 length is 15 residues. V lost 2 bases to trimming and J lost 5 bases; unmatched junction nucleotides: 7. This CDR3 reads CASSLMASGTHEQYF. CDR3 bases: TGTGCCAGCAGTTTAATGGCTAGCGGGACTCACGAGCAGTACTTC.

Comments on this clonotype: A read error is possible here, since a much larger clone lies one base away. V gene TRBV29-1 combines with J gene TRBJ2-7; 13 bases match TRBD2. The CDR3 covers 13 residues. With 6 bases clipped from V and 4 bases from J, the junction kept 3 bases outside the gene matches. The V gene's germline CDR1 is SQVTM and CDR2 ANQGSEA. CDR3 protein: CSVKGLAGYEQYF. The CDR3 DNA follows: TGCAGCGTGAAGGGACTAGCGGGATACGAGCAGTACTTC.

This chain connects TRBV12-3 or TRBV12-4 to TRBJ1-2; D gene uncertain. The CDR3 runs to 12 residues. Trimming shortened V by 4 bases and J by 4 bases, and 7 bases separated the two germline ends. CDR3 in amino acids: CASSYTGYGYTF. In DNA form, the CDR3 reads TGTGCCAGCAGTTATACTGGCTATGGCTACACCTTC.

The chain combines TRBV6-5 with TRBJ2-2, with D uncertain. The germline gives CDR1 MNHEY, CDR2 SVGAGI. The length of the CDR3 is 13 residues. Trimming left V 4 bases short and J 1 base short, with 4 bases between. CDR3 loop: CASSFQNTGELFF. Here the CDR3 DNA reads TGTGCCAGCAGTTTTCAGAACACCGGGGAGCTGTTTTTT.

The DNA for the CDR3 is TGTGCCAGCTCACCACGGCTAGCGGTGTACCAAGAGACCCAGTACTTC. Protein product: CASSPRLAVYQETQYF. The rearrangement joins TRBV18 to TRBJ2-5; the match to TRBD2 covers 7 bases. Losses at the gene ends were 1 base for V and 0 bases for J; bases not matched to a gene: 5. Germline values: CDR1 KGHSH, CDR2 LQKENI. The CDR3 is 16 amino acids.

The chain recombines TRBV7-9 with TRBJ2-5, with a possible D match to TRBD2 (6 bases). The CDR3 extends over 15 amino acids. Trimming stripped 2 bases from V and 0 bases from J, with 10 bases between. CDR1 and CDR2 from the germline V gene are SEHNR and FQNEAQ (reference sequence). In nucleotides, the CDR3 is TGTGCCAGCAGCTTAAGCGGGCCCCACCAAGAGACCCAGTACTTC. Its translation is CASSLSGPHQETQYF. Complete variable domain (other parts from reference TRBV7-9 and TRBJ2-5): DTGVSQNPRHKITKRGQNVTFRCDPISEHNRLYWYRQTLGQGPEFLTYFQNEAQLEKSRLLSDRFSAERPKGSFSTLEIQRTEQGDSAMYLCASSLSGPHQETQYFGPGTRLLVL.

This clonotype showed up just a few times. The chain uses TRBV7-2 and TRBJ2-3, with D uncertain. Per germline, CDR1 SGHTA and CDR2 FQGNSA. The V and J ends lost 3 bases and 0 bases respectively, with 4 bases between them. This CDR3 is 13 amino acids long. The CDR3 here is CASSFQSTDTQYF. As DNA, the CDR3 is TGTGCCAGCAGCTTCCAGAGCACAGATACGCAGTATTTT. The full variable domain, in which reference TRBV7-2 and TRBJ2-3 provide the parts outside the CDR3, is GAGVSQSPSNKVTEKGKDVELRCDPISGHTALYWYRQSLGQGLEFLIYFQGNSAPDKSGLPSDRFSAERTGGSVSTLTIQRTQQEDSAVYLCASSFQSTDTQYFGPGTRLTVL.